This T cell receptor beta chain derives from a study of cytomegalovirus exposure and HLA in healthy donors. The V gene end was trimmed by 3 bases and the J gene end by 3 bases; junction bases not matched to a gene: 7. The length of the CDR3 is 16 residues. Germline V gene sequence: CDR1 SNHLY, CDR2 FYNNEI. PCR amplification relied on 60 Vbeta primers (plus 13 Jbeta primers). This table comes from immunoSEQ multiplex PCR, and its TCRdb copy is limited to in-frame clones, with some not included. The sample has a few hundred thousand clones; 75% to 80% are singletons. General study findings and limits: In vitro testing confirmed a few CMV-associated chains as specific for CMV antigens.

As to this clone: Its specificity is unknown.

This sequence joins TRBV2 and TRBJ2-1, with TRBD1 matching 8 bases. The sample was PBMCs. The receptor comes from a man younger than 35 in good health and CMV-seronegative. CDR3 amino acids: CASSDPGTGSYNEQFF. CDR3 DNA sequence: TGTGCCAGCAGTGATCCCGGGACAGGCAGCTACAATGAGCAGTTCTTC. The whole variable domain, remainder taken from reference TRBV2 and TRBJ2-1, is EPEVTQTPSHQVTQMGQEVILRCVPISNHLYFYWYRQILGQKVEFLVSFYNNEISEKSEIFDDQFSVERPDGSNFTLKIRSTKLEDSAMYFCASSDPGTGSYNEQFFGPGTRLTVL.